These 32 T cell receptor beta chains were sequenced from one sample in a study of blood T cells in healthy people across ages. Combining a sample-barcoded 5' primer with a J-beta primer mix, a second PCR ran for roughly 6 to 12 cycles. One entry per CDR3 protein results from TCRdb running MiXCR on the 5' RACE reads. The table lists about 800,000 distinct CDR3 sequences, roughly 60% of them singletons. Specimen: blood. Every receptor here comes from a man aged 25-40 years in good health.

The chain uses TRBV29-1 and TRBJ1-2; no reliable D call. Trimming cost V 1 base and J 10 bases, with 16 bases left between them. The germline gives CDR1 SQVTM, CDR2 ANQGSEA. This CDR3 region has 13 residues. CDR3 region: CSVEGDAIGDYTF. In DNA form, the CDR3 reads TGCAGCGTTGAAGGTGACGCCATCGGGGACTACACCTTC.

This clonotype was detected a few times. The chain recombines TRBV28 with TRBJ2-7; the match to TRBD1 covers 11 bases. V was clipped by 6 bases and J by 4 bases; unmatched bases: 5. This CDR3 is 14 amino acids long. CDR1 is MDHEN and CDR2 is SYDVKM in the germline V gene. CDR3 sequence: CASRRGQGVYEQYF. The CDR3 region has the DNA TGTGCCAGCAGACGGGGACAGGGGGTATACGAGCAGTACTTC.

The chain employs TRBV28 and TRBJ1-6; 7 bases map to TRBD1. CDR1 MDHEN and CDR2 SYDVKM come from the germline V gene. V gave up 4 bases and J gave up 7 bases; unmatched junction bases: 7. The CDR3 length is 15 residues. CDR3 nucleotide sequence: TGTGCCAGCAGTTCCCTGACAGGGTGGAATTCACCCCTCCACTTT. Its protein is CASSSLTGWNSPLHF.

This clonotype turned up a few times. The rearrangement joins TRBV4-3 to TRBJ1-6; unclear D gene. The CDR3 length is 15 residues. V was trimmed by 0 bases and J by 7 bases, leaving 10 bases between them. Germline CDR1 reads LGHNA; CDR2 reads YSLEER. This CDR3 is CASSQEGRTNSPLHF. The CDR3 DNA follows: TGCGCCAGCAGCCAAGAGGGCAGAACGAATTCACCCCTCCACTTT.

CDR3 protein: CSGATSGRASEQYF. The CDR3 nucleotides are TGCAGTGGTGCGACTAGCGGGAGGGCCTCTGAGCAGTACTTC. V and J are TRBV20-1 and TRBJ2-5; 14 nucleotides align to TRBD2. Trimming removed 7 bases from V and 11 bases from J; junction bases left unmatched: 12. The CDR3 has 14 amino acids. Germline V gives CDR1 DFQATT, CDR2 SNEGSKA (reference sequence).

This clonotype was picked up a small number of times. V usage is TRBV12-3 or TRBV12-4 and J usage is TRBJ2-5, with 7 nucleotides matching TRBD1. The V gene end was trimmed by 6 bases and the J gene end by 2 bases; junction bases not matched to a gene: 6. This CDR3 spans 14 amino acids. The CDR3 region has the DNA TGTGCCAGCAGCCCACAGGGGATGCAAGAGACCCAGTACTTC. Encoded protein: CASSPQGMQETQYF.

As regards this clonotype: The junction departs from germline at one end; a sequencing error may be responsible. V is TRBV4-2 and J is TRBJ2-7; D is tentatively TRBD1 or TRBD2 (5 bases each). This CDR3 comprises 13 residues. The germline gives CDR1 LGHNA, CDR2 YNFKEQ. The CDR3 spells CANSRDETYEQYF. CDR3 sequence (DNA): TGTGCCAACAGCCGGGACGAAACCTACGAGCAGTACTTC.

The V and J genes are TRBV7-2 and TRBJ2-7, with no clear D. The V and J ends lost 2 bases and 6 bases respectively, with 14 bases between them. CDR1 is SGHTA and CDR2 is FQGNSA in the germline V gene. CDR3 length equals 14 residues. DNA of the CDR3: TGTGCCAGCAGCTTAAGAGTCCCCTCGGGCGAGCAGTACTTC. It encodes CASSLRVPSGEQYF.

Remarks on this clonotype: Compared with germline, one end of the junction differs, possibly owing to a read error. The gene calls are TRBV14 and TRBJ2-7; TRBD2 might be the D (6 bases). Looked up from germline, CDR1 is SGHDN and CDR2 is FVKESK. This CDR3 has 17 amino acids. As DNA, the CDR3 is TGTGCCGGCAGCCTACGCTGGGGTGCAGCTGGAGGGTACGAGCAGTACTTC. This codes for CAGSLRWGAAGGYEQYF.

The chain combines TRBV7-9 with TRBJ1-2, with a possible D match to TRBD1 (6 bases). CDR3 length equals 15 residues. Germline-derived CDR1 and CDR2 are SEHNR and FQNEAQ (reference sequence). V was cut by 5 bases and J by 2 bases, with 15 bases left in between. CDR3 sequence: CASSGPRDTNYGYTF. CDR3 DNA: TGTGCCAGCAGCGGGCCTCGGGACACAAACTATGGCTACACCTTC. The entire variable domain, with the rest obtained from reference TRBV7-9 and TRBJ1-2, is as follows: DTGVSQNPRHKITKRGQNVTFRCDPISEHNRLYWYRQTLGQGPEFLTYFQNEAQLEKSRLLSDRFSAERPKGSFSTLEIQRTEQGDSAMYLCASSGPRDTNYGYTFGSGTRLTVV.

The CDR3 reads CASSARGYQPQHF. The DNA of the CDR3 is TGTGCCAGCAGCGCCAGGGGTTATCAGCCCCAGCATTTT. This chain connects TRBV9 to TRBJ1-5; a possible D gene is TRBD1 (6 bases). This CDR3 is built from 13 residues. V gave up 3 bases and J gave up 5 bases, with 9 bases separating them. Germline V gene lookup returns CDR1 SGDLS and CDR2 YYNGEE.

The chain is built from TRBV7-9 and TRBJ1-1; D unresolved. Germline CDR1 and CDR2: SEHNR and FQNEAQ (reference sequence). The V gene lost 5 bases and the J gene lost 3 bases, with 16 bases spanning the gap. The CDR3 runs to 15 residues. The CDR3 loop is CASSPRAGKDTEAFF. The CDR3 DNA follows: TGTGCCAGCAGCCCCCGGGCGGGTAAGGACACTGAAGCTTTCTTT.

About this clonotype itself: The germline gene is not matched at one end of the junction; a read error may be the cause. The chain uses TRBV4-3 and TRBJ1-2; D not certain. CDR1 and CDR2 (germline): LGHNA, YSLEER. The CDR3 has 13 residues. CDR3 DNA sequence: TGCACCAGCAGCCCCGGGGCTAACTATGGCTACACCTTC. Protein product: CTSSPGANYGYTF.

The chain employs TRBV6-1 and TRBJ1-1; D possibly corresponds to TRBD1 (5 bases). Per germline, CDR1 MNHNS and CDR2 SASEGT. V was trimmed by 2 bases and J by 4 bases, leaving 20 bases between them. CDR3 size: 17 residues. The CDR3 region has the DNA TGTGCCAGCAGTGAAATGAGGGGACGGTCATCGACCACTGAAGCTTTCTTT. Its protein product is CASSEMRGRSSTTEAFF.

This rearrangement joins TRBV20-1 to TRBJ2-7; 7 bases are a match to TRBD2. CDR1 is DFQATT and CDR2 is SNEGSKA in the germline V gene (reference sequence). The CDR3 loop spans 12 amino acids. Trimming took 6 bases from V and 3 from J; bases not matched to a gene: 5. The CDR3 reads CSAGGLFYEQYF. The CDR3 DNA sequence: TGCAGTGCCGGGGGACTATTCTACGAGCAGTACTTC.

The V and J genes are TRBV7-9 and TRBJ1-5; D remains ambiguous. The CDR3 has 16 residues. CDR1 is SEHNR, CDR2 FQNEAQ, per germline (reference sequence). V shed 3 bases and J shed 5 bases, with 17 bases lying between them. The CDR3 nucleotides are TGTGCCAGCAGCTTTTATTCGGGCGGCGGAGATCAGCCCCAGCATTTT. Protein: CASSFYSGGGDQPQHF.

The chain employs TRBV4-2 and TRBJ1-1; tentative D call: TRBD1 (6 bases). V dropped 5 bases and J dropped 4 bases, with 17 bases sitting between them. Per the germline V gene, CDR1 is LGHNA and CDR2 is YNFKEQ. The CDR3 contains 15 residues. CDR3 in DNA: TGTGCCAGCAGCTCGGGGGGGGGGCTAAGCACTGAAGCTTTCTTT. Translating it yields CASSSGGGLSTEAFF.

The chain recombines TRBV5-1 with TRBJ2-3; TRBD2 matches at 12 bases. V gave up 3 bases and J gave up 2 bases; unmatched junction bases: 4. The CDR3 runs to 16 residues. Germline loops: CDR1 SGHRS, CDR2 YFSETQ. For the CDR3, the DNA is TGCGCCAGCAGCTCACTAGCGGGGGGCACCACAGATACGCAGTATTTT. The encoded protein is CASSSLAGGTTDTQYF.

The rearrangement joins TRBV4-3 to TRBJ2-1; D remains ambiguous. Trimming shortened V by 2 bases and J by 6 bases, and 14 bases separated the two germline ends. This CDR3 comprises 15 residues. CDR1 is LGHNA, CDR2 YSLEER, per germline. The chain's CDR3 is CASSQLGNPGNEQFF. DNA for the CDR3: TGCGCCAGCAGCCAATTGGGTAATCCGGGCAATGAGCAGTTCTTC.

Concerning this clonotype itself: A much larger clone lies a single base off, so this may be a read error. The rearrangement links TRBV5-6 to TRBJ2-7, with D tentatively TRBD1 (6 bases). The germline gives CDR1 SGHDT, CDR2 YYEEEE. V shed 7 bases and J shed 7 bases, with 21 bases lying between them. This CDR3 is built from 14 residues. The CDR3 DNA sequence: TGTGCCAGCGGCTCACAGGGATTGCCTAGGGAGCAGTACTTC. Translation gives CASGSQGLPREQYF.

This clonotype was recorded once. This chain joins TRBV15 and TRBJ1-1, with D unclear. This CDR3 has 14 residues. Trimming took off 0 bases at V and 4 bases at J, with 9 bases between the two ends. The germline gives CDR1 LNHNV, CDR2 YYDKDF (reference sequence). The CDR3 DNA sequence: TGTGCCACCAGCAGAGATTACATGAGCACTGAAGCTTTCTTT. Its translation: CATSRDYMSTEAFF.

V is TRBV7-9 and J is TRBJ2-7; no firm D call. Germline V lookup: CDR1 SEHNR, CDR2 FQNEAQ (reference sequence). V lost 5 bases to trimming and J lost 6 bases, with 14 bases between them. The CDR3 runs 13 residues. The CDR3 DNA reads TGTGCCAGCAGCACCCGTGGTCAGAGCGAGCAGTACTTC. This gives the protein CASSTRGQSEQYF.

This rearrangement joins TRBV20-1 to TRBJ1-4; 11 nucleotides line up with TRBD1. After removal of 1 base from V and 8 bases from J, the junction contained 6 bases not matched to a gene. CDR1 DFQATT and CDR2 SNEGSKA come from the germline V gene (reference sequence). The CDR3 is 15 amino acids. Written as DNA, the CDR3 is TGCAGTGCTAGAGCGGACAGGGGGCGCCGGGAAAAACTGTTTTTT. Translating it yields CSARADRGRREKLFF.

The chain has TRBV6-2 or TRBV6-3 and TRBJ2-1; 7 positions agree with TRBD2. The CDR3 length is 16 residues. V dropped 7 bases and J dropped 4; count of bases not matched to a gene: 13. CDR1 is MNHEY and CDR2 is SVGEGT in the germline V gene. The CDR3 here is CASTLLPSGLYNEQFF. The CDR3 DNA follows: TGTGCCAGCACCCTCCTCCCTAGCGGACTATACAATGAGCAGTTCTTC.

The chain carries TRBV7-9 and TRBJ2-1; 9 nucleotides line up with TRBD2. Germline assignment: CDR1 SEHNR and CDR2 FQNEAQ (reference sequence). V shed 1 base and J 5 bases; nucleotides not matched to a gene: 6. The CDR3 consists of 16 residues. The DNA for the CDR3 is TGTGCCAGCAGCTTAGTGGCGGGAGGGCCCCACAATGAGCAGTTCTTC. Amino acids: CASSLVAGGPHNEQFF.

The chain has TRBV18 and TRBJ1-4; no definite D call. The CDR3 covers 15 residues. CDR1 KGHSH and CDR2 LQKENI come from the germline V gene. V gave up 3 bases and J gave up 7 bases, with 15 bases separating them. This chain's CDR3 is CASSPTEGPLEKLFF. The CDR3 nucleotides are TGTGCCAGCTCACCGACGGAGGGCCCTCTTGAAAAACTGTTTTTT.

This clonotype was observed a few times. The rearrangement links TRBV7-9 to TRBJ2-7, with D perhaps TRBD2 (5 bases). The CDR3 sequence is 13 residues long. With 5 bases removed from V and 1 base from J, the gap between germline ends came to 9 bases. Germline CDR1 SEHNR, CDR2 FQNEAQ (reference sequence). The CDR3 loop reads CASSAAGSYEQYF. CDR3 sequence (DNA): TGTGCCAGCAGCGCCGCGGGTTCCTACGAGCAGTACTTC.

This clonotype was seen just once. The V call is TRBV5-1, the J call TRBJ2-5; 8 bases line up with TRBD2. J gave up 3 bases and V 0 bases, and 7 bases lay outside the gene matches. The CDR3 is 16 amino acids. Germline V CDR1 and CDR2: SGHRS, YFSETQ. The CDR3 nucleotides read TGCGCCAGCAGCTTGGGCGTTAGCGGGGACAAAGAGACCCAGTACTTC. It is translated as CASSLGVSGDKETQYF.

The V and J genes are TRBV2 and TRBJ1-1; D not resolved. Germline V gene sequence: CDR1 SNHLY, CDR2 FYNNEI. This CDR3 is 13 amino acids long. Deletions cut 10 bases from V and 1 base from J, with 13 bases between. The CDR3 sequence: CANRADPNTEAFF. The DNA of the CDR3 is TGTGCCAACAGAGCCGACCCGAACACTGAAGCTTTCTTT.

A few counts support this clonotype. The genes are TRBV11-2 and TRBJ2-1, with 7 bases matching TRBD2. The V and J ends lost 4 bases and 7 bases, in that order; junction bases with no gene match: 13. Per germline, CDR1 SGHAT and CDR2 FQNNGV. The CDR3 contains 16 residues. The CDR3: CASSSLGSLGGNEQFF. The CDR3 coding sequence is TGTGCCAGCAGCTCCCTGGGTAGCCTGGGGGGGAATGAGCAGTTCTTC.

This clonotype occurred once. J is TRBJ1-5 and V is TRBV6-2 or TRBV6-3, with 7 bases lining up with TRBD1. Trimming took 2 bases from V and 4 from J; bases not matched to a gene: 5. Germline loops: CDR1 MNHEY, CDR2 SVGEGT. The CDR3 extends over 15 amino acids. CDR3 sequence: CASSYEGADNQPQHF. CDR3 in DNA: TGTGCCAGCAGTTACGAGGGGGCCGATAATCAGCCCCAGCATTTT.

This chain connects TRBV20-1 to TRBJ2-7; D uncertain. Germline CDR1 reads DFQATT; CDR2 reads SNEGSKA (reference sequence). Trimming left V 3 bases short and J 1 base short, with 13 bases between. The CDR3 runs 14 residues. This chain's CDR3 is CSASPQNYSYEQYF. The CDR3 DNA reads as TGCAGTGCTAGTCCACAGAATTATTCCTACGAGCAGTACTTC.